Listed here are 11 T cell receptor beta chains from one sample, sequenced in a study of blood T cell repertoires in COVID-19. Method: immunoSEQ multiplex PCR; TCRdb's copy keeps in-frame clones and lacks some. The data contain fewer than 250,000 clones, over 80% of them seen just once; the ten biggest clones take up about 7%. Sequenced input: PBMCs or T cells enriched from blood (not recorded which). Receptor source: a woman in her thirties or forties who had recovered from COVID-19.

Here the CDR3 reads CAWSSGLAGGTDTQYF. Written as DNA, the CDR3 is TGTGCCTGGAGTTCGGGACTAGCGGGGGGTACGGATACGCAGTATTTT. This rearrangement joins TRBV30 to TRBJ2-3, with 15 bases fitting TRBD2. V lost 2 bases, J lost 6 bases, and 6 bases stayed unmatched. The CDR3 runs to 16 residues. CDR1 and CDR2 from the germline V gene are GTSNPN and SVGIG (reference sequence).

This clone appeared a single time. This chain joins TRBV11-2 and TRBJ2-2, with 7 bases that match TRBD2. Unmatched junction bases numbered 5, after V lost 5 bases and J lost 2 bases. This CDR3 spans 15 amino acids. CDR1 SGHAT and CDR2 FQNNGV come from the germline V gene. CDR3 sequence: CASSLLAVNTGELFF. The DNA for the CDR3 is TGTGCCAGCAGCCTCCTAGCGGTAAACACCGGGGAGCTGTTTTTT.

J is TRBJ2-1 and V is TRBV10-1, with D perhaps matching TRBD2 (6 bases). CDR1 is WNHNN, CDR2 SYGVQD, per germline (reference sequence). This CDR3 has 17 amino acids. Trimming removed 0 bases from V and 5 bases from J, with 17 bases in between. DNA of the CDR3: TGCGCCAGCAGTGAGTCCCCGGGGGTGTCAGGGAACAATGAGCAGTTCTTC. As protein: CASSESPGVSGNNEQFF.

The rearrangement links TRBV11-1 to TRBJ2-7; D possibly corresponds to TRBD1 (6 bases). V was clipped by 2 bases and J by 3 bases, with 8 bases between them. The CDR3 length is 13 residues. The germline gives CDR1 SGHAT, CDR2 FQDESV (reference sequence). The CDR3 protein is CASSLNRDYEQYF. CDR3 bases: TGTGCCAGCAGCTTAAACAGGGACTACGAGCAGTACTTC.

V usage is TRBV29-1 and J usage is TRBJ2-7; the match to TRBD1 covers 8 bases. J lost 2 bases, V lost 6 bases, and 12 bases had no gene match. In germline, CDR1 is SQVTM, CDR2 ANQGSEA. The CDR3 length is 15 residues. The CDR3, as DNA: TGCAGCGTCATTCAGGGGGCAGGAGGGGCCTACGAGCAGTACTTC. Protein product: CSVIQGAGGAYEQYF.

This chain links TRBV6-2 or TRBV6-3 with TRBJ2-3; a weak D match, TRBD2 (6 bases). Germline CDR1 and CDR2: MNHEY and SVGEGT. The V gene lost 5 bases and the J gene lost 4 bases, with 19 bases spanning the gap. The CDR3 totals 16 residues. This CDR3 reads CASSLRGRRPADTQYF. CDR3 coding DNA: TGTGCCAGCAGTCTCCGGGGGAGACGACCGGCAGATACGCAGTATTTT.

This chain joins TRBV27 and TRBJ2-7, with TRBD1 matching over 9 bases. Per germline, CDR1 MNHEY and CDR2 SMNVEV (reference sequence). The junction had 5 bases not matched to a gene; V was cut back by 3 bases and J by 2 bases. CDR3 length: 15 amino acids. The CDR3 spells CASSFKTGGTYEQYF. The CDR3 nucleotides read TGTGCCAGCAGTTTTAAGACAGGGGGAACCTACGAGCAGTACTTC.

This sequence joins TRBV3-1 (or the pseudogene TRBV3-2) and TRBJ2-3, with D maybe TRBD2 (5 bases). V lost 8 bases and J 2 bases, leaving 14 bases between the germline ends. The germline V gene encodes CDR1 LGHDT and CDR2 YNNKEL (reference sequence). The CDR3 spans 14 residues. The CDR3 DNA reads as TGTGCCAGCTGTCGCGCGGGTATCACAGATACGCAGTATTTT. Residues: CASCRAGITDTQYF.

This rearrangement joins TRBV19 to TRBJ2-7; 7 bases map to TRBD2. The germline V gene encodes CDR1 LNHDA and CDR2 SQIVND (reference sequence). The V segment lost 3 bases and the J segment 2 bases; nucleotides outside the gene matches: 4. This CDR3 is 14 amino acids long. CDR3 residues: CASSMGGAPYEQYF. Here the CDR3 DNA reads TGTGCCAGTAGTATGGGAGGGGCCCCCTACGAGCAGTACTTC.

The V call is TRBV6-5, the J call TRBJ1-1, with D uncertain. The germline V gene encodes CDR1 MNHEY and CDR2 SVGAGI. The CDR3 covers 14 residues. Trimming shortened V by 7 bases and J by 0 bases, and 12 bases separated the two germline ends. This chain's CDR3 is CASTPTRMNTEAFF. As DNA, the CDR3 is TGTGCCAGCACCCCTACCAGGATGAACACTGAAGCTTTCTTT.

The chain employs TRBV11-2 and TRBJ2-2; D is unresolved. This CDR3 has 14 residues. Trimming cost V 4 bases and J 1 base, with 7 bases left between them. The germline gives CDR1 SGHAT, CDR2 FQNNGV. Here the CDR3 reads CASSSQMNTGELFF. The CDR3 DNA reads as TGTGCCAGCAGCTCCCAGATGAACACCGGGGAGCTGTTTTTT.